This is a list of T cell receptor beta chains from one sample in a study of T-cell memory formation after mild COVID-19. In TCRdb, the 5' RACE reads were re-called with MiXCR into one record per CDR3 protein. Of 40,000 to 55,000 distinct CDR3 sequences in the sample, around 12% were seen once. Material: PBMCs or a T cell subset sorted from them (not recorded which). All receptors come from a man aged 18 to 30 who had mild COVID-19 (a few samples of this study predate the infection). Cell type and time point are not known. The CDR3 runs from the conserved cysteine through the conserved F or W. The D gene is left open where the match is weak. Expanded clones get a size class; other rows say once, few or many, or leave the size out.

>NA|TRBV12-3/TRBV12-4|TRBJ2-5|TRBD2
TGTGCCAGCAGTTGGCCAGCGGGGGGTGAGACCCAGTACTTC
CASSWPAGGETQYF
>NA|TRBV12-3/TRBV12-4|TRBJ1-1|TRBD1
TGTGCCAGCAGTTTATTCCCCCCTGACAGGGAGGCTTTCTTT
CASSLFPPDREAFF
>few|TRBV5-1|TRBJ2-1|TRBD1
TGCGCCAGCGGGGCAGGGGGCGAAACGGATGAGCAGTTCTTC
CASGAGGETDEQFF
>NA|TRBV6-2/TRBV6-3|TRBJ2-1|NA
TGTGCCAGCAGTTACTATAGGCTAAGCTCCTACAATGAGCAGTTCTTC
CASSYYRLSSYNEQFF
>many|TRBV4-3|TRBJ2-1|TRBD2
TGCGCCAGCAGCCAAGATCCGGGGGGCTACAATGAGCAGTTCTTC
CASSQDPGGYNEQFF
>once|TRBV10-1|TRBJ2-7|NA
TGCGCCAGCAGTGAGTCGGGTAGGAACGAGCAGTACTTC
CASSESGRNEQYF
>few|TRBV20-1|TRBJ2-1|TRBD2
TGCAGTGCAACTCGACTAGCGGGGGGGCCGGGGAATGAGCAGTTCTTC
CSATRLAGGPGNEQFF
>NA|TRBV4-2|TRBJ2-1|NA
TGTGCCAGCAGCCAAGATAGGGACGGCGAGCAGTTCTTC
CASSQDRDGEQFF
>NA|TRBV7-2|TRBJ2-1|NA
TGTGCCAGCAGCCCCCGGGTGACCGAGCAGTTCTTC
CASSPRVTEQFF
>few|TRBV20-1|TRBJ1-5|TRBD1
TGCAGTGCTGTCGGGACAGGGGGTCAGCCCCAGCATTTT
CSAVGTGGQPQHF
>few|TRBV12-3/TRBV12-4|TRBJ1-5|NA
TGTGCCAGCACTATGTGGGGAAAGGGCAATCAGCCCCAGCATTTT
CASTMWGKGNQPQHF
>once|TRBV5-1|TRBJ2-3|NA
TGCGCCAGCAGCTTGGCCCTTACTAGCACAGATACGCAGTATTTT
CASSLALTSTDTQYF
>few|TRBV4-2|TRBJ2-3|TRBD2
TGTGCCAGCAGCCAAGATCTCAGACTAGCGGGGGGGACGACAGATACGCAGTATTTT
CASSQDLRLAGGTTDTQYF
>few|TRBV4-2|TRBJ1-2|NA
TGTGCCAGCAGCCAAGTCCACTCACCGGGAACTAACTATGGCTACACCTTC
CASSQVHSPGTNYGYTF
>few|TRBV5-5|TRBJ2-5|NA
TGTGCCAGCAGCTGGCCCCAAGAGACCCAGTACTTC
CASSWPQETQYF
>many|TRBV12-3/TRBV12-4|TRBJ2-5|NA
TGTGCCAGCAGCATTGTATGGGGACAAGAGACCCAGTACTTC
CASSIVWGQETQYF
>many|TRBV6-5|TRBJ2-2|NA
TGTGCCAGCAGTTTGGTCCCCGGGGAGCTGTTTTTT
CASSLVPGELFF
>NA|TRBV6-5|TRBJ1-1|TRBD1
TGTGCCAGCAGAAGGGACAGGGCTCGGAGCACTGAAGCTTTCTTT
CASRRDRARSTEAFF
>NA|TRBV9|TRBJ1-3|NA
TGTGCCAGCAGCAGGGGACCCGGAAACACCATATATTTT
CASSRGPGNTIYF
>many|TRBV4-1|TRBJ1-1|TRBD1
TGCGCCAGCAGCCTCGGGACAGGGGGGGAGAACACTGAAGCTTTCTTT
CASSLGTGGENTEAFF
>few|TRBV28|TRBJ1-2|NA
TGTGCCAGCAGTTGGGAAGGAGCGAACTATGGCTACACCTTC
CASSWEGANYGYTF
>NA|TRBV7-2|TRBJ1-1|NA
TGTGCCAGCAGCTTCGCAAGGCGGGGGGCAAACACTGAAGCTTTCTTT
CASSFARRGANTEAFF
>few|TRBV28|TRBJ1-5|NA
TGTGCCAGCAGACAGGGTGGGGGTCAGCCCCAGCATTTT
CASRQGGGQPQHF
>many|TRBV27|TRBJ2-3|TRBD1
TGTGCCAGCAGTAAAGCGGGACAGGGACGTCAATATACGCAGTATTTT
CASSKAGQGRQYTQYF
>NA|TRBV3-1|TRBJ1-5|NA
TGTGCCAGCAGCCAAGATGGGGGAGCAGGTAGCAATCAGCCCCAGCATTTT
CASSQDGGAGSNQPQHF
>NA|TRBV28|TRBJ2-3|NA
TGTGCCAGCACCCAGCCTCCCGCAGATACGCAGTATTTT
CASTQPPADTQYF
>few|TRBV7-8|TRBJ2-1|NA
TGTGCCAGCAGCCGTCACCGGGACACCCTTTTCAATGAGCAGTTCTTC
CASSRHRDTLFNEQFF
>few|TRBV5-1|TRBJ1-5|TRBD1
TGCGCCAGCACCCTAGGGACAGGGCACCATGATCCCCAGCATTTT
CASTLGTGHHDPQHF
>few|TRBV11-2|TRBJ2-7|TRBD2
TGTGCCAGCAGCCGGACCCGGGCGGGGGGGCCCTACGAGCAGTACTTC
CASSRTRAGGPYEQYF
>few|TRBV5-1|TRBJ1-5|NA
TGCGCCAGCAGCCGGGACGTCAGTCAGCCCCAGCATTTT
CASSRDVSQPQHF
>few|TRBV29-1|TRBJ2-7|TRBD2
TGCATCGTAGCTACTAGCGGGGGAGACTACGAGCAGTACTTC
CIVATSGGDYEQYF
>few|TRBV6-2/TRBV6-3|TRBJ2-3|NA
TGTGCCAGCAGTCGGGGGCAAACCAATACAGATACGCAGTATTTT
CASSRGQTNTDTQYF
>many|TRBV4-1|TRBJ2-7|NA
TGCGCCAGCAGCCCCAATCCCGGGACGAAGATCTCGGGTGAGCAGTACTTC
CASSPNPGTKISGEQYF
>many|TRBV29-1|TRBJ2-2|NA
TGCAGCGTCGCCGGGCTTGGGGGCCGGTTCACCGGGGAGCTGTTTTTT
CSVAGLGGRFTGELFF
>many|TRBV5-1|TRBJ2-3|NA
TGCGCCAGCCGCCTAAGGGGCGCCGGCACAGATACGCAGTATTTT
CASRLRGAGTDTQYF
>few|TRBV20-1|TRBJ2-7|NA
TGCAGTGCTCCGGACGCGAGCTCCTACGAGCAGTACTTC
CSAPDASSYEQYF
>few|TRBV5-1|TRBJ2-2|NA
TGCGCCAGCAGCTTGGCCCGCAGGGATCTTGGGGAGCTGTTTTTT
CASSLARRDLGELFF
>NA|TRBV24-1|TRBJ1-4|NA
TGTGCCACCAGTGATTACTCCCGGGGGCCTCCGAAACTGTTTTTT
CATSDYSRGPPKLFF
>NA|TRBV11-2|TRBJ2-2|NA
TGTGCCAGCAGCCTCCACAGGGTAGGCACCGGGGAGCTGTTTTTT
CASSLHRVGTGELFF
>few|TRBV5-1|TRBJ2-3|TRBD1
TGCGCCAGCAGCCCAATAGGGACAGCTAGCACAGATACGCAGTATTTT
CASSPIGTASTDTQYF
>many|TRBV18|TRBJ1-1|NA
TGTGCCAGCTCTACAGAAGACGGGAACACTGAAGCTTTCTTT
CASSTEDGNTEAFF
>NA|TRBV7-8|TRBJ2-5|TRBD2
TGTGCCAGCAGCTTAGGAAGACTAGCGGGGGAGGCCCAGTACTTC
CASSLGRLAGEAQYF